This passage covers 5 T cell receptor beta chains from one sample sequenced in a study of persistence of HIV-infected CD4 T cells. These TCRs are of unknown antigen specificity. This nonspecific control used anti-CD3/anti-CD28 bead stimulation of CD4+ T cells. CD4+ T cells upregulating both CD40 ligand and CD69 were sorted as responding cells. This was the immunoSEQ version 4 assay in survey mode. Profiled with immunoSEQ multiplex PCR; TCRdb holds only in-frame clones, not every one. The table includes 35,000 to 50,000 clones, approximately 93% detected once. The sequenced sample was CD4+ T cells sorted from PBMCs after roughly 18-hour stimulation, obtained from a patient who received antiretroviral therapy. Every receptor here comes from an adult man with HIV who was CMV-seropositive.

This clone came up once. The chain couples TRBV14 to TRBJ1-1; D is ambiguous. Germline values: CDR1 SGHDN, CDR2 FVKESK. The CDR3 loop spans 13 amino acids. With 3 bases removed from V and 7 bases from J, the gap between germline ends came to 12 bases. Here the CDR3 DNA reads TGTGCCAGCAGCCACGTTCTATCAGTTGAAGCTTTCTTT. Translation: CASSHVLSVEAFF.

This chain connects TRBV29-1 to TRBJ2-7; 7 bases are a match to TRBD1. Per the germline V gene, CDR1 is SQVTM and CDR2 is ANQGSEA. The CDR3 runs to 14 residues. V was clipped by 4 bases and J by 3 bases; unmatched bases: 9. This CDR3 reads CSVVMAAGGYEQYF. The DNA of the CDR3 is TGCAGCGTTGTTATGGCCGCAGGGGGCTACGAGCAGTACTTC.

The chain joins TRBV5-1 to TRBJ2-6, with no clear D. CDR1 SGHRS and CDR2 YFSETQ come from the germline V gene. This CDR3 region has 15 residues. The V end was cut by 0 bases, the J end by 1 base, with 5 bases between. The CDR3: CASSLAVSGANVLTF. For the CDR3, the DNA is TGCGCCAGCAGCTTGGCTGTATCTGGGGCCAACGTCCTGACTTTC.

The rearrangement uses TRBV7-9 and TRBJ2-6; D unclear. Germline V gene sequence: CDR1 SEHNR, CDR2 FQNEAQ (reference sequence). The CDR3 is 12 residues long. The V and J ends lost 9 bases and 0 bases respectively, with 3 bases between them. Here the CDR3 reads CARGSGANVLTF. The CDR3 region has the DNA TGTGCCAGGGGCTCTGGGGCCAACGTCCTGACTTTC.

This rearrangement joins TRBV5-4 to TRBJ2-1; 8 bases fit TRBD2. The V segment lost 1 base and the J segment 9 bases; nucleotides outside the gene matches: 12. Per germline, CDR1 SGHNT and CDR2 YYREEE (reference sequence). The CDR3 runs 16 residues. This CDR3 reads CASSLSAGGSMFEQFF. In nucleotides, the CDR3 is TGTGCCAGCAGCTTGTCTGCGGGGGGAAGTATGTTTGAGCAGTTCTTC. The whole variable domain, remainder taken from reference TRBV5-4 and TRBJ2-1, is ETGVTQSPTHLIKTRGQQVTLRCSSQSGHNTVSWYQQALGQGPQFIFQYYREEENGRGNFPPRFSGLQFPNYSSELNVNALELDDSALYLCASSLSAGGSMFEQFFGPGTRLTVL.